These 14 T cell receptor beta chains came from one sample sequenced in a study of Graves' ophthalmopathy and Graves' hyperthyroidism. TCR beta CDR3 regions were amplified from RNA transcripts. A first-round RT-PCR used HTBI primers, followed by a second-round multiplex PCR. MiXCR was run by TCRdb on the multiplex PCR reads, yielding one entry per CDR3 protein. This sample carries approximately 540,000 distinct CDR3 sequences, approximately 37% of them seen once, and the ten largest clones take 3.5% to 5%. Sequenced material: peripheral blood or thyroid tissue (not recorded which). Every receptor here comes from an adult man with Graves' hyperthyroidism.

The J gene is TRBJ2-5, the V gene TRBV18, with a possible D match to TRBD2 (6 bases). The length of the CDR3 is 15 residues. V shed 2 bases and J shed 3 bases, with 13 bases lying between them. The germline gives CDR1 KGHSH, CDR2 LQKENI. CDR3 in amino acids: CASSPYAGLEETQYF. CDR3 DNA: TGTGCCAGCTCACCATATGCGGGATTGGAAGAGACCCAGTACTTC.

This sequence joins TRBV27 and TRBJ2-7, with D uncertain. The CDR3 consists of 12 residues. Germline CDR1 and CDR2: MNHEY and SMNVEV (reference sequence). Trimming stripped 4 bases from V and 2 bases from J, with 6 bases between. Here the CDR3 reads CASSSMAYEQYF. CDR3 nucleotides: TGTGCCAGCAGTTCAATGGCCTACGAGCAGTACTTC.

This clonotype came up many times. CDR3 nucleotides: TGTGCCAGCAGTGAAGGATCTACAACCCCGTCCTCCTACGAGCAGTACTTC. Its protein is CASSEGSTTPSSYEQYF. The chain joins TRBV2 to TRBJ2-7, with D unclear. V gave up 1 base and J gave up 0 bases, with 16 bases separating them. This CDR3 contains 17 residues. From germline, CDR1 is SNHLY and CDR2 FYNNEI.

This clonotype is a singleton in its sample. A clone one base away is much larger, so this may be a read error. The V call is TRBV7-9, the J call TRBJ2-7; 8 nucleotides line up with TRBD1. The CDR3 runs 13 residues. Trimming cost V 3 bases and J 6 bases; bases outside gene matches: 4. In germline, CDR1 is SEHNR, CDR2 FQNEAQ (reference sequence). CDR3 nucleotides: TGTGCCAGCAGCTTGGTGACAGGGGCCGAGCAGTACTTC. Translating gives CASSLVTGAEQYF.

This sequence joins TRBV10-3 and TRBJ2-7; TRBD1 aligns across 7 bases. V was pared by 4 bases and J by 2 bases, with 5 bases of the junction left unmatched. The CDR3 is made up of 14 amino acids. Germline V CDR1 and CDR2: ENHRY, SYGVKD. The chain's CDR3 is CAISAGQLTYEQYF. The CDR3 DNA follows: TGTGCCATCAGTGCGGGACAGCTAACCTACGAGCAGTACTTC.

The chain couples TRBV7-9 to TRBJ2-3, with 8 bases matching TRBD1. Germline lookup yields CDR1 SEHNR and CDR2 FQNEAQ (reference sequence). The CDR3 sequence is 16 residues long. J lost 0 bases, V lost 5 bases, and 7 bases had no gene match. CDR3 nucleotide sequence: TGTGCCAGCAGCCGTGACAGGGGCCCTAGCACAGATACGCAGTATTTT. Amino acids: CASSRDRGPSTDTQYF.

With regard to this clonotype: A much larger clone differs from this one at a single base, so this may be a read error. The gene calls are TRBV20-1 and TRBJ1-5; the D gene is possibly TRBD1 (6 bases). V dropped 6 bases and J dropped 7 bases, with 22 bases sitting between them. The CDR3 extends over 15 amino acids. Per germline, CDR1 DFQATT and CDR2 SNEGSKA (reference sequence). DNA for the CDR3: TGCAGTGCCTACCTAAACACAGGGCCCGAACAGCCCCAGCATTTT. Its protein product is CSAYLNTGPEQPQHF.

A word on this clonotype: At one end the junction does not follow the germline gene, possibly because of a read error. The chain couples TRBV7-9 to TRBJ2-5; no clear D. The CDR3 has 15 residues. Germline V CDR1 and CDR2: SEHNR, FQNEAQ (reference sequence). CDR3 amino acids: CASSLVAGRQEAQYF. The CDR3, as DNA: TGTGCCAGCAGCTTAGTGGCAGGTCGGCAAGAGGCCCAGTACTTC.

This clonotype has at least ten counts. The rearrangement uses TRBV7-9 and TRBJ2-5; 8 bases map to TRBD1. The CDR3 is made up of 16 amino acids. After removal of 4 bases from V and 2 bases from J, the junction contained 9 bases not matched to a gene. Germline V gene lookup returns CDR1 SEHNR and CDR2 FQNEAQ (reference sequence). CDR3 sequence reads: CASSSPDRVGQETQYF. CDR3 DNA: TGTGCCAGCAGCTCCCCGGACAGGGTTGGGCAAGAGACCCAGTACTTC.

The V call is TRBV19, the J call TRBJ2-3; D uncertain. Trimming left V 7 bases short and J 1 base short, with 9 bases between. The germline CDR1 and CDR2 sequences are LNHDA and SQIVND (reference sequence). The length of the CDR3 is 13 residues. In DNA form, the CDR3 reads TGTGCCAGTACGCCGGCGGGCACAGATACGCAGTATTTT. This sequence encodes CASTPAGTDTQYF.

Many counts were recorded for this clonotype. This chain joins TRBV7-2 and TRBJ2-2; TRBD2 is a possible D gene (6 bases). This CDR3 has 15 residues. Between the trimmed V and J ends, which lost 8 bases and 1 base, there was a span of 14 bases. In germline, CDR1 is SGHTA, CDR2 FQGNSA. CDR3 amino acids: CASEGAGGNTGELFF. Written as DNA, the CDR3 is TGTGCCAGCGAAGGAGCCGGGGGGAACACCGGGGAGCTGTTTTTT. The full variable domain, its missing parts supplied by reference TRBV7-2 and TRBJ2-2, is GAGVSQSPSNKVTEKGKDVELRCDPISGHTALYWYRQSLGQGLEFLIYFQGNSAPDKSGLPSDRFSAERTGGSVSTLTIQRTQQEDSAVYLCASEGAGGNTGELFFGEGSRLTVL.

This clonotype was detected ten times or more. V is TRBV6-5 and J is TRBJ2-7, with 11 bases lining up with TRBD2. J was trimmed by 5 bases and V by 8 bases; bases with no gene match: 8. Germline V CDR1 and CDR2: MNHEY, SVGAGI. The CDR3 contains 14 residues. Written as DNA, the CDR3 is TGTGCCAGCCGGCGGACTAGCGGGTTGAACGAGCAGTACTTC. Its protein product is CASRRTSGLNEQYF.

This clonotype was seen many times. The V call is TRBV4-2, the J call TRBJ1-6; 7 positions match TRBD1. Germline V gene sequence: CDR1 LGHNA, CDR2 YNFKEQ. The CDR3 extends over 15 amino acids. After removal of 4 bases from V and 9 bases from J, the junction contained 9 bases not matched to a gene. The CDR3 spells CASSPSGGGRSPLHF. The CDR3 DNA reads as TGTGCCAGCAGCCCCTCGGGAGGGGGCCGTTCACCCCTCCACTTT.

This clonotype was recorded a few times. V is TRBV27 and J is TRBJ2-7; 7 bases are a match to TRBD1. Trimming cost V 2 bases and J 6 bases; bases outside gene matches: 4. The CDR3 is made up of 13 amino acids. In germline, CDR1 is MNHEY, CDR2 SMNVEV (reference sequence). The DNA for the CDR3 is TGTGCCAGCAGTTTAGCGGCAGGGGGCGAGCAGTACTTC. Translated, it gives CASSLAAGGEQYF.